This T cell receptor beta chain is drawn from a study of identical twins. In its sample, this clonotype was seen a few times. Antigen specificity is unknown. Study observations and caveats: Researchers reported excess low generation probability among twin-shared out-of-frame alpha sequences.

Unique molecular identifiers were present on the cDNA, and a universal primer site came from template switching. In TCRdb, the 5' RACE reads were re-called with MiXCR into one record per CDR3 protein. The table has under 250,000 distinct CDR3 sequences, 7.5% seen once. J gave up 4 bases and V 6 bases, and 10 bases lay outside the gene matches. The CDR3 covers 15 residues. This same sample was also taken into another study, of yellow fever vaccine responses in identical twins. That report adds: Twins' vaccine T cell response reportedly gave the appearance of partial convergence and partial personalization.

The specimen was memory (CD45RO+) T cells sorted from blood. The sequence came from a woman younger than 30 in good health. V and J are TRBV12-3 or TRBV12-4 and TRBJ2-5, with TRBD2 identical over 8 bases. CDR3 coding DNA: TGTGCCAGCAGGACGGGACTAGAAGTCGGAGAGACCCAGTACTTC. Translating it yields CASRTGLEVGETQYF.